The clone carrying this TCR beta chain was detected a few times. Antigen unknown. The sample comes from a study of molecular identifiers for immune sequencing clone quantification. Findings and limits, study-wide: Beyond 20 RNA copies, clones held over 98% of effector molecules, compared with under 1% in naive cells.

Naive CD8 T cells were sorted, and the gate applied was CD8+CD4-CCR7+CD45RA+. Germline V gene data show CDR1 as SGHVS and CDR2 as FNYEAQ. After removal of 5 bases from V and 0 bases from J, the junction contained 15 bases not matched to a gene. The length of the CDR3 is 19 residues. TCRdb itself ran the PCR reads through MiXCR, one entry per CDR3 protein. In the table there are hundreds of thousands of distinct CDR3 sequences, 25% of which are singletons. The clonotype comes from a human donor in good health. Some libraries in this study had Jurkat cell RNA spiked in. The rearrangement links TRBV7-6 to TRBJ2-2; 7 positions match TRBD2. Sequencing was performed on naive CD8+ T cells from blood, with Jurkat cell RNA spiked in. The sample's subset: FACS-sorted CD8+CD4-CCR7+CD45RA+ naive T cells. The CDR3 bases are TGTGCCAGCAGCACCCCTAGCGGAGGAAGATTTTCGAACACCGGGGAGCTGTTTTTT. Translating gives CASSTPSGGRFSNTGELFF.